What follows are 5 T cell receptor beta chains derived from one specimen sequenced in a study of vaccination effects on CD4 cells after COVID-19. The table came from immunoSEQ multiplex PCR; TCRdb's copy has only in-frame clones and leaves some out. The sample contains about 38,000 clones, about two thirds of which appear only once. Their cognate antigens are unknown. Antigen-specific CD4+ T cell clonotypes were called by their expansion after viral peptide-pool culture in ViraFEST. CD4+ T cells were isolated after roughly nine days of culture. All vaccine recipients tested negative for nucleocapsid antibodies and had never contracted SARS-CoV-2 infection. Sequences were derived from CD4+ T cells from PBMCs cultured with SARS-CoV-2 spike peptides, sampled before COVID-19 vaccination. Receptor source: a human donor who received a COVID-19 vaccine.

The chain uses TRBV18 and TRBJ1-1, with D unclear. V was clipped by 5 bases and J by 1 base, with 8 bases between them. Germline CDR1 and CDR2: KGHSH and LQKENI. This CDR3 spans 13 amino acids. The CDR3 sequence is CASSATQNTEAFF. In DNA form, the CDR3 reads TGTGCCAGCTCAGCGACACAGAACACTGAAGCTTTCTTT.

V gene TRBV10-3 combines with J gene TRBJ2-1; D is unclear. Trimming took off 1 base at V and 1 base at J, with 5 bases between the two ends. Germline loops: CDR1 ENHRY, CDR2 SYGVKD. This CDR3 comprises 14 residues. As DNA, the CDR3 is TGTGCCATCAGTGAGTTTTCGTCCTACAATGAGCAGTTCTTC. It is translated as CAISEFSSYNEQFF.

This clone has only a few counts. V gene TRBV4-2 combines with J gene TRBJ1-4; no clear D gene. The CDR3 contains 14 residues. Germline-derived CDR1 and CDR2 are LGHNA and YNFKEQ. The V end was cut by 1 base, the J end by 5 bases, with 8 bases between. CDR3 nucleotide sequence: TGTGCCAGCAGCCAAGGACAAAAAAATGAAAAACTGTTTTTT. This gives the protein CASSQGQKNEKLFF.

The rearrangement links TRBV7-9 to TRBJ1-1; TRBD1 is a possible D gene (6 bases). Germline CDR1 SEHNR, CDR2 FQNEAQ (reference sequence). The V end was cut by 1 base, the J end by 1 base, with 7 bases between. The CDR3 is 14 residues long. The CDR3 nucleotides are TGTGCCAGCAGCTTAGGGGGGGCGAACACTGAAGCTTTCTTT. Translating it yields CASSLGGANTEAFF. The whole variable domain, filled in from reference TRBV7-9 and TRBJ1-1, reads DTGVSQNPRHKITKRGQNVTFRCDPISEHNRLYWYRQTLGQGPEFLTYFQNEAQLEKSRLLSDRFSAERPKGSFSTLEIQRTEQGDSAMYLCASSLGGANTEAFFGQGTRLTVV.

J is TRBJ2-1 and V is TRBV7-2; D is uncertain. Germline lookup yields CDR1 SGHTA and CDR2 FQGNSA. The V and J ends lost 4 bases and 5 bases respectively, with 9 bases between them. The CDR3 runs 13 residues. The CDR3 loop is CASSSRADNEQFF. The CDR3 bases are TGTGCCAGCAGCTCTAGGGCCGACAATGAGCAGTTCTTC. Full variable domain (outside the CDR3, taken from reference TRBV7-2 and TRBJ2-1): GAGVSQSPSNKVTEKGKDVELRCDPISGHTALYWYRQSLGQGLEFLIYFQGNSAPDKSGLPSDRFSAERTGGSVSTLTIQRTQQEDSAVYLCASSSRADNEQFFGPGTRLTVL.